This T cell receptor (beta chain) stems from a study of control samples from healthy donors and cancer patients. Profiled with immunoSEQ multiplex PCR; TCRdb holds only in-frame clones, not every one. The repertoire holds over 45,000 clones, roughly nine tenths seen once, with around 1.6% in the top ten. The clonotype originates from a man aged 35 to 55 with colorectal cancer. Sequencing was carried out using PBMCs.

This CDR3 reads CASSSPQGANTGELFF. DNA for the CDR3: TGCGCCAGCAGCTCACCCCAGGGTGCGAACACCGGGGAGCTGTTTTTT. The chain uses TRBV4-3 and TRBJ2-2, with a weak D call TRBD1 (5 bases). V gave up 5 bases and J gave up 0 bases, with 13 bases separating them. The CDR3 is 16 amino acids. CDR1 is LGHNA and CDR2 is YSLEER in the germline V gene.